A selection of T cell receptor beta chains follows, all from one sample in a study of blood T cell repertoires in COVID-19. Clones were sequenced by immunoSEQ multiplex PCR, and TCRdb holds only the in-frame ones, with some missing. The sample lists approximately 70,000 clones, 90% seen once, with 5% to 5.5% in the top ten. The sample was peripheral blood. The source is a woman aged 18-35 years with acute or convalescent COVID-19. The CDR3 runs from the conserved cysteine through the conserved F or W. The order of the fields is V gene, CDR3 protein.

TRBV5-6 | CASSLGQGAREQYF
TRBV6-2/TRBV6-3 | CASSYSLRRALVGELFF
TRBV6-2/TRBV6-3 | CASSYPGIRAKNIQYF
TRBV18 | CASSLTTGNTDTQYF
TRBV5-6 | CASSGINRGRGETQYF
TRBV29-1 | CSVGLLAAGSTDTQYF
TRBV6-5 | CASRLETAVRQFF
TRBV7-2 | CASSSNRVSGSNQPQHF
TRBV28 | CASTLTGAGNTIYF
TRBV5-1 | CASSLSPENYGYTF
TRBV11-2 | CASSLSPRDTIYF
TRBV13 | CASSPREVTDTQYF
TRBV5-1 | CASSPRDTRTSVDTQYF
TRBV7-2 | CASSLVGGNSGNTIYF
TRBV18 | CASSPTKKDTDTQYF
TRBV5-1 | CASSWGTGVSYNEQFF
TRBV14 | CASSPGLAATDTQYF
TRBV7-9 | CASSADRSRNEQFF
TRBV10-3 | CAISLGGASDSPLHF
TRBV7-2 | CASSSGDTIGTEAFF
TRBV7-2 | CASSHGQGREGTEAFF
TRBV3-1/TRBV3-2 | CASSQEGLAGGGTDTQYF
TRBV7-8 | CASSLFPGGTSTDTQYF
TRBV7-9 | CASSLQASGNTEAFF
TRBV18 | CASSTRGFPYEQYF
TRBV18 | CASSPKGRDEKLFF
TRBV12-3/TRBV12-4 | CASSISVNEQFF
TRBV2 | CASSAGTGGRTGELFF
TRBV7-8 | CASRSTRDRGSDTQYF
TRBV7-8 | CASSLMSEGTEAFF
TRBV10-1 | CASSSGRYNEQFF
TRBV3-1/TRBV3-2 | CASSPITSGEVEQFF
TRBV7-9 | CASSPGTGGNEQYF
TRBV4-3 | CASSQELGLTYEQYF
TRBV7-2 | CASSAGWTQYF
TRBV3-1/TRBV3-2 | CASSQEVGSRPGSYEQYF
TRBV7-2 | CASSFRTVVYNSPLHF
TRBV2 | CASSVTGYNSPLHF
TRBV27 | CASSSLGTGRDEQFF
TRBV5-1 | CASSPPGGRRNEQFF
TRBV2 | CASTPTGQNLNTEAFF
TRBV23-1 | CASSQSPSIYTF
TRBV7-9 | CASSPLQGKDGYTF
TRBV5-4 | CASSIIGANYGYTF
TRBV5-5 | CASSLGANNEQFF
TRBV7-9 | CASRSGTGNGYTF
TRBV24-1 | CATSDSPGQGSGGRYNEQFF
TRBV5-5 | CASSLAGGNEQFF
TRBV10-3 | CAISNIQNTEAFF
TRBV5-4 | CASSLRTGANTGELFF
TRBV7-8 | CASSPRDRPQETQYF
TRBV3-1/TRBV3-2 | CASSPGNSPLHF
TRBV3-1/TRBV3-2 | CASSQEVWRGEEETQYF
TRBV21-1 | CASSKETGLNQPQHF
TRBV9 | CASSASGSATDTQYF
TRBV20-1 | CAGQGTTEAFF
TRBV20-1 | CSARHSYEQYF
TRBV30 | CAWSTGTDNSPLHF